The next 23 T cell receptor beta chains were all read from a single sample in a study of response to subunit inactivated influenza vaccine. TCRdb re-analysed the RT-PCR reads in MiXCR, keeping a single row per CDR3 protein. The sample gives about 480,000 distinct CDR3 sequences, roughly 13% of which show up once; roughly 14% is in the top ten. The sequences come from PBMCs from blood, collected roughly 46 days after vaccination. Receptors were obtained from a man in his forties or fifties who received an inactivated influenza vaccine.

This clonotype was found many times. A junction boundary mismatches the germline segment, possibly from a read error. The V gene is TRBV10-3, the J gene TRBJ1-2, with D tentatively TRBD1 (5 bases). This CDR3 is built from 13 residues. Germline V gene lookup returns CDR1 ENHRY and CDR2 SYGVKD. The CDR3: CAISEGVGQKTFF. The CDR3 nucleotides read TGTGCCATCAGTGAGGGGGTGGGGCAGAAAACGTTCTTC.

This chain joins TRBV27 and TRBJ2-1; 9 bases map to TRBD1. Germline V gene data show CDR1 as MNHEY and CDR2 as SMNVEV (reference sequence). The CDR3 runs to 18 residues. With V trimmed by 0 bases and J by 3 bases, 9 bases remained unmatched. The CDR3 sequence: CASSLSRYGTGNYNEQFF. CDR3 nucleotide sequence: TGTGCCAGCAGTTTATCGAGGTACGGGACAGGGAACTACAATGAGCAGTTCTTC.

This clonotype has a handful of counts. The J gene is TRBJ2-5, the V gene TRBV24-1; 11 nucleotides agree with TRBD2. The CDR3 has 13 amino acids. CDR1 is KGHDR and CDR2 is SFDVKD in the germline V gene. J was trimmed by 5 bases and V by 10 bases; bases with no gene match: 5. The CDR3 here is CATELAGGETQYF. Here the CDR3 DNA reads TGTGCCACGGAATTAGCGGGAGGGGAGACCCAGTACTTC.

V and J are TRBV29-1 and TRBJ2-5, with D unclear. The CDR3 length is 13 residues. Germline V gene data show CDR1 as SQVTM and CDR2 as ANQGSEA. V was cut by 0 bases and J by 4 bases, with 9 bases left in between. CDR3 region: CSVEDSRTETQYF. CDR3 sequence (DNA): TGCAGCGTTGAAGATTCTAGGACAGAGACCCAGTACTTC.

This clonotype was counted at least ten times. The V call is TRBV11-2, the J call TRBJ1-6, with D tentatively TRBD1 (6 bases). Germline CDR1 SGHAT, CDR2 FQNNGV. The CDR3 covers 15 residues. V shed 3 bases and J shed 7 bases, with 13 bases lying between them. CDR3 in DNA: TGTGCCAGCAGCTTTGAGACAGGCGGGAATTCACCCCTCCACTTT. This gives the protein CASSFETGGNSPLHF.

This chain connects TRBV6-5 to TRBJ1-1; D is possibly TRBD1 (6 bases). Trimming pared 0 bases from V and 1 base from J, leaving 12 bases between. Germline CDR1 reads MNHEY; CDR2 reads SVGAGI. The CDR3 sequence is 16 residues long. In nucleotides, the CDR3 is TGTGCCAGCAGTTACTCTCAGCTGACAGGGAACACTGAAGCTTTCTTT. Its protein is CASSYSQLTGNTEAFF.

The chain has TRBV4-3 and TRBJ2-5, with 10 bases identical to TRBD2. V gave up 0 bases and J gave up 5 bases; unmatched junction bases: 9. CDR1 and CDR2 from the germline V gene are LGHNA and YSLEER. This CDR3 comprises 17 residues. CDR3 sequence (DNA): TGCGCCAGCAGCCAAGACTTCGTAGCGGGGGGCAAGGAGACCCAGTACTTC. As protein: CASSQDFVAGGKETQYF.

In this sample, this clonotype turned up a few times. Here the CDR3 DNA reads TGTGCCAGCGGACTAGCGGGGGCGTCGTTCGAGCAGTACTTC. This encodes CASGLAGASFEQYF. The genes are TRBV7-2 and TRBJ2-7; 13 nucleotides line up with TRBD2. Germline assignment: CDR1 SGHTA and CDR2 FQGNSA. The CDR3 sequence is 14 residues long. With V trimmed by 8 bases and J by 6 bases, 7 bases remained unmatched.

This clonotype was seen repeatedly, ten times or more. This chain uses TRBV12-3 or TRBV12-4 with TRBJ2-7; 7 bases agree with TRBD1. This CDR3 contains 13 residues. After removal of 5 bases from V and 5 bases from J, the junction contained 6 bases not matched to a gene. CDR3 nucleotides: TGTGCCAGCAGTCCGACAGGGTCCCACGAGCAGTACTTC. Translation gives CASSPTGSHEQYF.

The chain carries TRBV27 and TRBJ2-2; a weak D match, TRBD2 (6 bases). CDR3 size: 13 residues. Trimming took 6 bases from V and 6 from J, leaving 11 bases between them. Looked up from germline, CDR1 is MNHEY and CDR2 is SMNVEV (reference sequence). As DNA, the CDR3 is TGTGCCAGCAGCTGGGGGGAGGCCGGGGAGCTGTTTTTT. Protein product: CASSWGEAGELFF.

This clonotype has just a few counts. The rearrangement links TRBV12-3 or TRBV12-4 to TRBJ2-1; TRBD2 matches 9 bases. The CDR3 extends over 16 amino acids. The trim removed 4 bases at V and 4 bases at J, leaving 8 bases unmatched. CDR3 in amino acids: CASSSLGGGVYNEQFF. CDR3 DNA: TGTGCCAGCAGTTCCTTAGGCGGGGGGGTTTACAATGAGCAGTTCTTC.

The chain links TRBV5-5 to TRBJ2-2, with D maybe TRBD1 (6 bases). The germline CDR1 and CDR2 sequences are SGHKS and YYEKEE (reference sequence). V lost 2 bases, J lost 2 bases, and 19 bases lay in between. CDR3 size: 18 residues. The CDR3 DNA sequence: TGTGCCAGCAGCTTTCGGACAGCGAGGAGCTTTAACACCGGGGAGCTGTTTTTT. As protein: CASSFRTARSFNTGELFF.

This clonotype was seen repeatedly, ten times or more. The V gene is TRBV7-2, the J gene TRBJ2-1, with D unresolved. Germline V gene data show CDR1 as SGHTA and CDR2 as FQGNSA. This CDR3 is built from 16 residues. Trimming shortened V by 2 bases and J by 2 bases, and 13 bases separated the two germline ends. The CDR3 is CASSLFGSPTYNEQFF. The DNA of the CDR3 is TGTGCCAGCAGCTTATTCGGGTCTCCTACCTACAATGAGCAGTTCTTC.

CDR3 sequence: CASSQALGSDTGELFF. In nucleotides, the CDR3 is TGTGCCAGCAGCCAAGCCCTTGGCAGCGACACCGGGGAGCTGTTTTTT. The chain has TRBV4-2 and TRBJ2-2, with D uncertain. The CDR3 consists of 16 residues. The germline CDR1 and CDR2 sequences are LGHNA and YNFKEQ. With 1 base removed from V and 3 bases from J, the gap between germline ends came to 12 bases.

This clonotype was observed many times. The chain employs TRBV12-3 or TRBV12-4 and TRBJ2-2; 12 bases line up with TRBD2. Unmatched junction bases numbered 12, after V lost 4 bases and J lost 0 bases. The CDR3 has 20 residues. Written as DNA, the CDR3 is TGTGCCAGCAGTTCCCGTACCGGACTAGCGGGGATTACGAACACCGGGGAGCTGTTTTTT. Its translation is CASSSRTGLAGITNTGELFF.

This clonotype was detected ten times or more. The chain links TRBV29-1 to TRBJ2-1; TRBD2 agrees at 7 bases. Germline CDR1 and CDR2: SQVTM and ANQGSEA. CDR3 length equals 13 residues. With V trimmed by 3 bases and J by 8 bases, 7 bases remained unmatched. CDR3 DNA sequence: TGCAGCGTTGACGGCGGGAGTTTATATGAGCAGTTCTTC. Translating it yields CSVDGGSLYEQFF.

This clonotype was observed a few times. The rearrangement links TRBV12-3 or TRBV12-4 to TRBJ2-7; D gene unclear. V was pared by 5 bases and J by 7 bases, with 9 bases between. This CDR3 comprises 11 residues. In DNA form, the CDR3 reads TGTGCCAGCAGTCCTGGGTGGGAGCAGTACTTC. Translated, it gives CASSPGWEQYF.

The chain carries TRBV7-8 and TRBJ2-1; TRBD2 agrees at 11 bases. With 5 bases clipped from V and 7 bases from J, the junction kept 10 bases outside the gene matches. The CDR3 has 16 amino acids. CDR1 and CDR2 (germline): SGHVS, FQNEAQ. The CDR3 sequence is CASSPAGTSGRNEQFF. CDR3 bases: TGTGCCAGCAGCCCTGCTGGGACTAGCGGAAGGAATGAGCAGTTCTTC.

This clonotype was seen only a few times. This chain links TRBV4-3 with TRBJ1-4, with 8 bases matching TRBD1. J was trimmed by 8 bases and V by 2 bases; bases with no gene match: 16. The CDR3 is made up of 18 amino acids. CDR1 and CDR2 (germline): LGHNA, YSLEER. CDR3 nucleotides: TGCGCCAGCAGCCAACCCATCGACAGGGGCGAGAGGAACGAAAAACTGTTTTTT. Its translation: CASSQPIDRGERNEKLFF.

The chain recombines TRBV5-1 with TRBJ2-7; D unclear. Trimming took 4 bases from V and 0 from J, leaving 11 bases between them. Germline CDR1 and CDR2: SGHRS and YFSETQ. This CDR3 spans 14 amino acids. The chain's CDR3 is CASSVDGSSYEQYF. The DNA of the CDR3 is TGCGCCAGCAGCGTCGACGGAAGCTCCTACGAGCAGTACTTC.

The rearrangement joins TRBV4-3 to TRBJ2-7, with 7 bases lining up with TRBD2. V gave up 1 base and J gave up 3 bases; unmatched junction bases: 15. Germline V CDR1 and CDR2: LGHNA, YSLEER. The CDR3 covers 18 residues. The CDR3 reads CASSQGGAAGASGYEQYF. The DNA of the CDR3 is TGCGCCAGCAGCCAAGGGGGTGCCGCCGGGGCTAGCGGCTACGAGCAGTACTTC.

This clonotype occurred a few times. The rearrangement joins TRBV18 to TRBJ1-3, with D possibly TRBD1 on 6 matching bases. The CDR3 sequence is 16 residues long. V lost 1 base, J lost 1 base, and 11 bases lay in between. In germline, CDR1 is KGHSH, CDR2 LQKENI. This chain's CDR3 is CASSPRGAASGNTIYF. The DNA for the CDR3 is TGTGCCAGCTCACCACGGGGGGCGGCTTCTGGAAACACCATATATTTT.

V gene TRBV12-3 or TRBV12-4 combines with J gene TRBJ1-5, with D possibly TRBD1 on 6 matching bases. Trimming took 0 bases from V and 7 from J, leaving 13 bases between them. CDR3 length: 15 amino acids. The CDR3 is CASSLARGGSQPQHF. The CDR3 DNA sequence: TGTGCCAGCAGTTTAGCCCGGGGGGGCTCACAGCCCCAGCATTTT.